This T cell receptor (beta chain) comes out of a study of T-cell memory formation after mild COVID-19 (dated by TCRdb to 2020 to 2023). As for the study more broadly: TCR sequence clusters from the two donors were found to be largely donor specific. In two donors, T-cell clones that expanded and contracted after mild COVID-19 were followed by sequencing TCRalpha and TCRbeta repertoires longitudinally. Two young, previously healthy adult volunteers, one female and one male, were included in the cohort.

This clonotype has a handful of counts. Its cognate antigen has yet to be identified. No quality values exist for individual bases; no much larger clone is one base distant. PBMCs were isolated by Ficoll-Paque density gradient centrifugation. The paper as a whole reports these results and caveats: Clones that contracted from day 15 to 85 showed balanced CD4/CD8 phenotypes, whereas a second wave of clones that expanded from day 15 to 37 leaned towards CD4+. Some responding clones were detected in pre-infection memory, suggesting pre-existing cross-reactive memory T cells joined the SARS-CoV-2 response. Only a couple of mild cases were covered by the study, and larger cohorts that include severe cases with pre-infection samples were considered necessary. The second-wave clones that peaked on day 37 were not confirmed to be SARS-CoV-2 specific. Contracting CD4+ clones appeared mostly in the CM and EM memory subsets, whereas CD8+ clones were enriched in EMRA.

Taken from cysteine to phenylalanine, the CDR3 has 13 residues. Just CDR3 DNA is preserved here, 39 bases in frame from base 1. The junction shows trimming of 5 bases on V and 4 bases on J, plus 9 bases between the germline ends. Sequences SGHVS (CDR1) and FQNEAQ (CDR2) are obtained from the germline V gene. Sequenced using an Illumina NovaSeq 6000. TCRalpha and TCRbeta cDNA libraries were built by 5'RACE with constant-segment primers, adding sample barcodes and unique molecular identifiers. Trizol reagent was used to extract RNA from every sample. The libraries were amplified in two PCR steps, and the second step added a second sample barcode and Illumina TruSeq adapters. The libraries were sequenced on an Illumina NovaSeq using 2 x 150 bp paired-end reads. Regarding the original processing steps: The reads were demultiplexed and collapsed into UMI-guided consensus sequences using migec v1.2.7. With mixcr v2.1.11, UMI consensuses were aligned to TRA and TRB V and J templates and assembled into clonotypes. A clonotype was counted as expanded or contracted only when both edgeR and NoisET called the clonotype significant, with the noise models trained on biological replicates. edgeR calls used a false discovery rate-adjusted p below 0.01 and a log2 fold-change threshold of 1. PCA with hierarchical clustering of max-normalized trajectories of the 1000 most abundant clonotypes was used as exploratory dynamics analysis. Separately sequenced CD4+ and CD8+ repertoires were used to assign a CD4 or CD8 phenotype to each responding clone. TCRdb's own reprocessing of the public reads used fastp at Q25 and MiXCR and kept productive beta chains. Each entry merges the rows of one CDR3 protein and shows their most common DNA and genes. It is TCRdb's table, rather than the study itself, that gives the V and J calls and clone size. The table for this sample lists 250,000 or so distinct CDR3 sequences; around 17% of them were counted only once. In total, the top ten clones hold more than 20% of the sample.

This sequence originates from a man younger than 35 who had mild COVID-19 (a few samples of this study predate the infection). The sample titles of this study are shuffled in the database, so cell type and time point are left out; the donor was told from shared clones. The V gene is TRBV7-8 and the J gene is TRBJ1-5, with the D gene not confidently named. Material: PBMCs or a T cell subset sorted from them (not recorded which). The encoded CDR3 is CASSEGLNQPQHF. The sequence in DNA is TGTGCCAGCAGCGAAGGATTAAATCAGCCCCAGCATTTT.